The 5 T cell receptor beta chains below come from one sample, sequenced in a study of vaccination effects on CD4 cells after COVID-19. Before any sequencing was done, the ViraFEST assay used viral peptide pools to expand antigen-specific CD4+ T cells. When around nine days of culture had elapsed, CD4+ T cells were isolated. Participants each got two BNT162b2 or mRNA-1273 vaccine doses. Their recognized antigens are unknown. Method: immunoSEQ multiplex PCR; TCRdb's copy keeps in-frame clones and lacks some. The sample holds about 32,000 clones, approximately 76% seen once. The material was CD4+ T cells from PBMCs cultured with HCoV-229E spike peptides, obtained after COVID-19 vaccination. Receptors were obtained from a human donor who received a COVID-19 vaccine.

This clone was recorded only once. This chain uses TRBV2 with TRBJ1-1, with D possibly being TRBD1 (5 bases). Germline V gene data show CDR1 as SNHLY and CDR2 as FYNNEI. Trimming left V 6 bases short and J 0 bases short, with 8 bases between. The CDR3 is 13 amino acids. The CDR3 nucleotides are TGTGCCAGCAGAGTACAGGTGAACACTGAAGCTTTCTTT. Its translation: CASRVQVNTEAFF.

This chain's CDR3 is CASRTGTKETQYF. Here the CDR3 DNA reads TGTGCCAGCAGGACGGGGACGAAAGAGACCCAGTACTTC. The chain is built from TRBV28 and TRBJ2-5; D might be TRBD1 or TRBD2, each matching 5 bases. The CDR3 spans 13 residues. The V gene's germline CDR1 is MDHEN and CDR2 SYDVKM. V was clipped by 6 bases and J by 3 bases, with 11 bases between them.

This clone has a handful of counts. The rearrangement joins TRBV7-9 to TRBJ2-1; possibly TRBD2 for D (5 bases). Germline V gives CDR1 SEHNR, CDR2 FQNEAQ (reference sequence). V was cut by 4 bases and J by 6 bases, with 13 bases left in between. The CDR3 runs 14 residues. The CDR3 DNA is TGTGCCAGCAGCTCCCCCGGACTTACCAATGAGCAGTTCTTC. It encodes CASSSPGLTNEQFF.

This chain links TRBV28 with TRBJ2-7, with a possible D match to TRBD1 (6 bases). The CDR3 is 15 amino acids. V was cut by 5 bases and J by 0 bases, with 14 bases left in between. Germline CDR1 MDHEN, CDR2 SYDVKM. This CDR3 is CASSPHDRSSYEQYF. The CDR3 coding sequence is TGTGCCAGCAGTCCACACGACAGGAGCTCCTACGAGCAGTACTTC.

The J gene is TRBJ1-1, the V gene TRBV15; D unresolved. Germline CDR1 and CDR2: LNHNV and YYDKDF (reference sequence). This CDR3 is built from 15 residues. V was clipped by 6 bases and J by 0 bases, with 14 bases between them. CDR3 loop: CATRDRVLMNTEAFF. DNA of the CDR3: TGTGCCACCAGGGATAGAGTTTTGATGAACACTGAAGCTTTCTTT.